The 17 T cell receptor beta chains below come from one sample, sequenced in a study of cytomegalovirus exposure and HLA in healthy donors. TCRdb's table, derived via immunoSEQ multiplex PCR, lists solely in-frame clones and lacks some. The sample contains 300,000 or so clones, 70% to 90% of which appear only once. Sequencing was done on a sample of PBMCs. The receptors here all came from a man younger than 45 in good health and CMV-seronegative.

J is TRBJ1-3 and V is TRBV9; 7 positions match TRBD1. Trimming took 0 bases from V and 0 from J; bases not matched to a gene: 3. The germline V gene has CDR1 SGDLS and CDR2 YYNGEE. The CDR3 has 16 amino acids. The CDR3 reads CASSVDGQVSGNTIYF. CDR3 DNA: TGTGCCAGCAGCGTAGACGGACAGGTCTCTGGAAACACCATATATTTT.

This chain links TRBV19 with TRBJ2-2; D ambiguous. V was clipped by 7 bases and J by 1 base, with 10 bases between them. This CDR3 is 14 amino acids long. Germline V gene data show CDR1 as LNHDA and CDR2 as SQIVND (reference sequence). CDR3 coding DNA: TGTGCCAGTAATGACCCGGGGAACACCGGGGAGCTGTTTTTT. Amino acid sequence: CASNDPGNTGELFF.

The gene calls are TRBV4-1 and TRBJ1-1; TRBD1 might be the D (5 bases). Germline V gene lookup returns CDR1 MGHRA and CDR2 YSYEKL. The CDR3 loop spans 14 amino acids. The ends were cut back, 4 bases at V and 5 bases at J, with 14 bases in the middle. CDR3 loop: CASSRFQGETEAFF. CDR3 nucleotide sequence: TGCGCCAGCAGCCGCTTTCAAGGGGAAACTGAAGCTTTCTTT.

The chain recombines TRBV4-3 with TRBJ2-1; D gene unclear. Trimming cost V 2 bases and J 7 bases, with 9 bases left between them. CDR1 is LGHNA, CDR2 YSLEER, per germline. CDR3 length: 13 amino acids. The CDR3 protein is CASSQYNRNEQFF. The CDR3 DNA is TGCGCCAGCAGCCAATATAATCGGAATGAGCAGTTCTTC.

CDR3 residues: CASSLERADGYTF. In DNA, the CDR3 is TGTGCCAGCAGCTTAGAGAGAGCGGATGGCTACACCTTC. The gene calls are TRBV11-2 and TRBJ1-2; no definite D call. The CDR3 is 13 amino acids. The germline CDR1 and CDR2 sequences are SGHAT and FQNNGV. V gave up 0 bases and J gave up 6 bases, with 8 bases separating them.

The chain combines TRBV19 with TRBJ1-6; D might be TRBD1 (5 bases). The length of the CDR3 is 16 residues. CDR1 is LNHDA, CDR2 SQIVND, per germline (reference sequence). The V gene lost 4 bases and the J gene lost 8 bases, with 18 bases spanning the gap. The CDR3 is CASSKAGPGRDSPLHF. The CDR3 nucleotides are TGTGCCAGTAGTAAGGCGGGACCAGGGAGGGATTCACCCCTCCACTTT.

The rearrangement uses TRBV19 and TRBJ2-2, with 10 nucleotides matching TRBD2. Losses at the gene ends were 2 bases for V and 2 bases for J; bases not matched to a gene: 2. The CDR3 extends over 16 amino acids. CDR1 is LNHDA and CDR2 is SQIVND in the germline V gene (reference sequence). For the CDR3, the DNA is TGTGCCAGTAGTATAAGGACTAGCGGAAACACCGGGGAGCTGTTTTTT. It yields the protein CASSIRTSGNTGELFF.

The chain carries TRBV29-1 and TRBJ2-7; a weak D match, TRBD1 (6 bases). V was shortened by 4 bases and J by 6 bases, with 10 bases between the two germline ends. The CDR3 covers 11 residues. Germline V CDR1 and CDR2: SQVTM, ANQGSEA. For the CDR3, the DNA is TGCAGCGTTGCGCCAGGGGCCGAGCAGTACTTC. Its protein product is CSVAPGAEQYF.

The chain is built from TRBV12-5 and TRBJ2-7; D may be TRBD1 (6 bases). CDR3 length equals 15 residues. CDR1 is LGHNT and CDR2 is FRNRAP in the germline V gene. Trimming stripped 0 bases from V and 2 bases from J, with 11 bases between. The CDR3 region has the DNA TGTGCTAGTGGTTTGGTTGACAGGAATGCCTACGAGCAGTACTTC. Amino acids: CASGLVDRNAYEQYF.

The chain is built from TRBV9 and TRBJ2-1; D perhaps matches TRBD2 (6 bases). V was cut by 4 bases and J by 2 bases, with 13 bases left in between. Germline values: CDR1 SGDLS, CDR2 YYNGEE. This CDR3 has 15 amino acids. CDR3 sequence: CASSRSGVTYNEQFF. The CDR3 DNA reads TGTGCCAGCAGCCGTAGCGGCGTGACCTACAATGAGCAGTTCTTC.

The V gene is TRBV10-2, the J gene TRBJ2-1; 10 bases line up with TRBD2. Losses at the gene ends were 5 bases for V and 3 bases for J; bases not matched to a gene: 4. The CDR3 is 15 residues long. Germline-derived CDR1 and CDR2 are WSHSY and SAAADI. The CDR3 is CASSLAGGLYNEQFF. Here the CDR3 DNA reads TGCGCCAGCAGTTTAGCGGGGGGACTCTACAATGAGCAGTTCTTC.

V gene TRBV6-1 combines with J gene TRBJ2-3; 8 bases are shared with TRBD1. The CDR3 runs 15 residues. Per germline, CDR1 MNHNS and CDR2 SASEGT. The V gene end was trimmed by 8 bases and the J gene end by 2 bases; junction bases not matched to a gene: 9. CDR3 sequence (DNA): TGTGCCAGCGTCGGGGGACAGGAGTACACAGATACGCAGTATTTT. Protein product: CASVGGQEYTDTQYF.

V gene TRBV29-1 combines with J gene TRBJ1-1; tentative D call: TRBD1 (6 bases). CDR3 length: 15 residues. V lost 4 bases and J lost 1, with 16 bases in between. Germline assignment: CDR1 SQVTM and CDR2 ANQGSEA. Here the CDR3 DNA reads TGCAGCGTTGTTCCCAAAGGGACAACGAACACTGAAGCTTTCTTT. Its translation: CSVVPKGTTNTEAFF. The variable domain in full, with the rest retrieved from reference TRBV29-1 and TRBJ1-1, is SAVISQKPSRDICQRGTSLTIQCQVDSQVTMMFWYRQQPGQSLTLIATANQGSEATYESGFVIDKFPISRPNLTFSTLTVSNMSPEDSSIYLCSVVPKGTTNTEAFFGQGTRLTVV.

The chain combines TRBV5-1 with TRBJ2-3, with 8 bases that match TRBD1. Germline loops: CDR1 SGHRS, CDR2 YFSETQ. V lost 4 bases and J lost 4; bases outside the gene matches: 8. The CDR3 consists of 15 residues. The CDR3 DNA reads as TGCGCCAGCAGCAAGGACAGGGAGGTATCAGATACGCAGTATTTT. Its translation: CASSKDREVSDTQYF.

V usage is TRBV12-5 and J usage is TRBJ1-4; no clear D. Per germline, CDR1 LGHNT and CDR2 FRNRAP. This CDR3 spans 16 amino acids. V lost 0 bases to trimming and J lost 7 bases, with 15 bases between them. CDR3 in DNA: TGTGCTAGTGGTTTGGTACTAGGACCACGGAGTGAAAAACTGTTTTTT. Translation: CASGLVLGPRSEKLFF.

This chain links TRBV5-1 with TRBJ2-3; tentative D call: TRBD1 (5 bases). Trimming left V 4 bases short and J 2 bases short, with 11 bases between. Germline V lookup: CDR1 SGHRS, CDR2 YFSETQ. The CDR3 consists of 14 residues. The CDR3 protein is CASSPAGHTDTQYF. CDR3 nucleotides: TGCGCCAGCAGCCCTGCAGGGCACACAGATACGCAGTATTTT.

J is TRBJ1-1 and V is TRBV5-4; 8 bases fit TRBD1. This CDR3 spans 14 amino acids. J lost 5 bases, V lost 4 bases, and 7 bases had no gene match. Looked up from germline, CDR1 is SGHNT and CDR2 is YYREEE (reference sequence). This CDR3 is CASSAGTGVTEAFF. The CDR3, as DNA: TGTGCCAGCAGCGCCGGGACAGGTGTGACTGAAGCTTTCTTT. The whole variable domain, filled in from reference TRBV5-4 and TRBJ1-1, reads ETGVTQSPTHLIKTRGQQVTLRCSSQSGHNTVSWYQQALGQGPQFIFQYYREEENGRGNFPPRFSGLQFPNYSSELNVNALELDDSALYLCASSAGTGVTEAFFGQGTRLTVV.